The clone carrying this TCR beta chain was recorded only once. The CDR3 runs 16 residues. V shed 3 bases, J shed 6 bases, and the junction held 9 bases outside the gene matches. Germline V gene data show CDR1 as MGHRA and CDR2 as YSYEKL. This sample is drawn from a study of blood T cells in healthy people across ages. A second PCR, run for roughly 7 to 12 cycles, used a sample-barcoded 5' primer plus a J-beta primer mix. Using its own MiXCR run on the 5' RACE reads, TCRdb lists one record per CDR3 protein. The table has 550,000 to 650,000 distinct CDR3 sequences, about 30% seen once. The sequence was collected from a woman over 75 in good health. The genes are TRBV4-1 and TRBJ2-1, with 9 bases fitting TRBD2. Sequencing was done on a sample of blood. The CDR3 bases are TGCGCCAGCAGCCATGTAGCGGGGGCCGGGGCCAATGAGCAGTTCTTC. It encodes CASSHVAGAGANEQFF.